What follows are 21 T cell receptor beta chains derived from one specimen sequenced in a study of T cell changes during pregnancy in multiple sclerosis. TCRdb's table, derived via immunoSEQ multiplex PCR, lists solely in-frame clones and lacks some. This table has around 38,000 clones, roughly 90% appearing once. The material sequenced was CD8+ T cells from peripheral blood mononuclear cells, taken in the third trimester of pregnancy. Receptors were obtained from a female donor with multiple sclerosis, enrolled in a pregnancy study.

This clone was observed a few times. The genes are TRBV5-4 and TRBJ2-5; D may be TRBD2 (5 bases). The germline V gene encodes CDR1 SGHNT and CDR2 YYREEE (reference sequence). The CDR3 totals 14 residues. V dropped 0 bases and J dropped 2 bases, with 8 bases sitting between them. The CDR3 here is CASSLGLAQETQYF. The CDR3 bases are TGTGCCAGCAGCTTGGGGCTAGCTCAAGAGACCCAGTACTTC.

The V call is TRBV2, the J call TRBJ2-3, with 8 nucleotides matching TRBD2. V was pared by 6 bases and J by 3 bases, with 5 bases of the junction left unmatched. Germline V lookup: CDR1 SNHLY, CDR2 FYNNEI. The CDR3 consists of 14 residues. CDR3 bases: TGTGCCAGCAGCGGGAGGGCCAGAACAGATACGCAGTATTTT. It encodes CASSGRARTDTQYF.

The V call is TRBV18, the J call TRBJ2-7, with a possible D match to TRBD2 (5 bases). Germline loops: CDR1 KGHSH, CDR2 LQKENI. CDR3 length: 14 residues. Trimming stripped 3 bases from V and 3 bases from J, with 12 bases between. Here the CDR3 DNA reads TGTGCCAGCTCACCCGTGGACGGGAACTACGAGCAGTACTTC. Its translation: CASSPVDGNYEQYF. Full variable domain (rest looked up from reference TRBV18 and TRBJ2-7): NAGVMQNPRHLVRRRGQEARLRCSPMKGHSHVYWYRQLPEEGLKFMVYLQKENIIDESGMPKERFSAEFPKEGPSILRIQQVVRGDSAAYFCASSPVDGNYEQYFGPGTRLTVT.

J is TRBJ2-1 and V is TRBV7-6, with D perhaps TRBD1 (5 bases). Trimming took off 5 bases at V and 3 bases at J, with 17 bases between the two ends. The CDR3 totals 16 residues. Germline CDR1 and CDR2: SGHVS and FNYEAQ. CDR3 region: CASSPTRDSNYNEQFF. CDR3 nucleotide sequence: TGTGCCAGCAGCCCTACCCGCGACAGTAACTACAATGAGCAGTTCTTC.

The chain carries TRBV19 and TRBJ1-5; D gene unclear. V lost 6 bases, J lost 4 bases, and 7 bases lay in between. The length of the CDR3 is 12 residues. Germline-derived CDR1 and CDR2 are LNHDA and SQIVND (reference sequence). CDR3 in amino acids: CASRSLNQPQHF. CDR3 nucleotides: TGTGCCAGTAGGAGCCTAAATCAGCCCCAGCATTTT.

This chain uses TRBV2 with TRBJ2-3, with D tentatively TRBD2 (6 bases). The CDR3 is 16 amino acids. V was cut by 5 bases and J by 0 bases, with 15 bases left in between. Germline V gene lookup returns CDR1 SNHLY and CDR2 FYNNEI. The CDR3 nucleotides read TGTGCCAGCAGTCGTCGGGACTCCAGAAGCACAGATACGCAGTATTTT. Translation: CASSRRDSRSTDTQYF.

The chain carries TRBV27 and TRBJ2-3; 9 bases match TRBD2. Trimming removed 6 bases from V and 2 bases from J; junction bases left unmatched: 6. CDR1 and CDR2 (germline): MNHEY, SMNVEV (reference sequence). This CDR3 is built from 15 residues. The CDR3 sequence: CASSPTSGYTDTQYF. The DNA for the CDR3 is TGTGCCAGCAGCCCGACTAGCGGTTACACAGATACGCAGTATTTT.

This rearrangement joins TRBV29-1 to TRBJ2-1; TRBD2 aligns across 9 bases. The CDR3 loop spans 14 amino acids. Germline-derived CDR1 and CDR2 are SQVTM and ANQGSEA. The V gene end was trimmed by 1 base and the J gene end by 4 bases; junction bases not matched to a gene: 2. CDR3 sequence: CSVEVAGEYNEQFF. The DNA for the CDR3 is TGCAGCGTTGAAGTAGCGGGAGAGTACAATGAGCAGTTCTTC.

V and J are TRBV2 and TRBJ1-4; D is possibly TRBD1 (6 bases). Trimming removed 4 bases from V and 7 bases from J, with 13 bases in between. The germline V gene encodes CDR1 SNHLY and CDR2 FYNNEI. The CDR3 covers 14 residues. The CDR3 protein is CASSGRGGIEKLFF. CDR3 DNA sequence: TGTGCCAGCAGTGGCAGGGGTGGGATTGAAAAACTGTTTTTT.

The rearrangement uses TRBV6-4 and TRBJ2-1, with 8 bases that match TRBD2. V was clipped by 6 bases and J by 4 bases; unmatched bases: 8. The CDR3 loop spans 15 amino acids. Germline assignment: CDR1 MRHNA and CDR2 SNTAGT. The CDR3 sequence is CASSRRAGGYNEQFF. CDR3 coding DNA: TGTGCCAGCAGCCGTCGGGCGGGAGGTTACAATGAGCAGTTCTTC.

This chain joins TRBV19 and TRBJ2-7; TRBD2 is a possible D gene (6 bases). The germline V gene has CDR1 LNHDA and CDR2 SQIVND (reference sequence). The CDR3 runs 14 residues. Trimming stripped 3 bases from V and 3 bases from J, with 12 bases between. CDR3 loop: CASSMAGGGYEQYF. The CDR3 DNA is TGTGCCAGTAGTATGGCCGGGGGTGGCTACGAGCAGTACTTC.

V gene TRBV9 combines with J gene TRBJ2-7, with 7 bases identical to TRBD2. The CDR3 is made up of 15 amino acids. V was pared by 0 bases and J by 6 bases, with 9 bases of the junction left unmatched. The germline V gene encodes CDR1 SGDLS and CDR2 YYNGEE. The CDR3 bases are TGTGCCAGCAGCGTAGGGGACTATCCTACGATCGAGCAGTACTTC. It encodes CASSVGDYPTIEQYF. The complete variable domain, with remaining parts taken from reference TRBV9 and TRBJ2-7, reads DSGVTQTPKHLITATGQRVTLRCSPRSGDLSVYWYQQSLDQGLQFLIQYYNGEERAKGNILERFSAQQFPDLHSELNLSSLELGDSALYFCASSVGDYPTIEQYFGPGTRLTVT.

This chain uses TRBV19 with TRBJ2-7; 7 bases match TRBD1. Germline CDR1 LNHDA, CDR2 SQIVND (reference sequence). Germline trimming cut 9 bases from V and 3 bases from J; bases unmatched to any gene: 11. This CDR3 is built from 14 residues. The CDR3 region is CARLPQGDVYEQYF. In DNA, the CDR3 is TGTGCCAGACTGCCCCAGGGGGATGTCTACGAGCAGTACTTC.

The rearrangement uses TRBV9 and TRBJ2-7, with D maybe TRBD1 (5 bases). The CDR3 spans 16 residues. Trimming shortened V by 3 bases and J by 5 bases, and 21 bases separated the two germline ends. Germline CDR1 reads SGDLS; CDR2 reads YYNGEE. Here the CDR3 reads CASSASSGQGFHEQYF. CDR3 DNA: TGTGCCAGCAGCGCGTCGTCGGGTCAGGGTTTCCACGAGCAGTACTTC. The full variable domain, in which reference TRBV9 and TRBJ2-7 provide the parts outside the CDR3, is DSGVTQTPKHLITATGQRVTLRCSPRSGDLSVYWYQQSLDQGLQFLIQYYNGEERAKGNILERFSAQQFPDLHSELNLSSLELGDSALYFCASSASSGQGFHEQYFGPGTRLTVT.

This clone was counted once. This chain uses TRBV5-8 with TRBJ2-3; TRBD2 aligns across 7 bases. V was clipped by 0 bases and J by 4 bases; unmatched bases: 8. Germline loops: CDR1 SGHTS, CDR2 YDEGEE. This CDR3 contains 16 residues. In DNA, the CDR3 is TGTGCCAGCAGCTTGGTCCCCGGGGGGTACGCAGATACGCAGTATTTT. Encoded protein: CASSLVPGGYADTQYF.

The gene calls are TRBV6-5 and TRBJ1-2; possibly TRBD1 for D (5 bases). CDR1 is MNHEY and CDR2 is SVGAGI in the germline V gene. V lost 6 bases and J 6 bases, leaving 14 bases between the germline ends. CDR3 length: 13 residues. The CDR3: CASRGQGQNGYTF. The CDR3 coding sequence is TGTGCCAGCAGGGGCCAGGGTCAAAATGGCTACACCTTC.

The V and J genes are TRBV27 and TRBJ2-1, with a weak D call TRBD2 (6 bases). With 0 bases removed from V and 3 bases from J, the gap between germline ends came to 12 bases. Per germline, CDR1 MNHEY and CDR2 SMNVEV (reference sequence). The CDR3 length is 16 residues. The CDR3 sequence: CASSLSLAMDYNEQFF. The DNA of the CDR3 is TGTGCCAGCAGTTTATCTCTAGCGATGGACTACAATGAGCAGTTCTTC.

The chain couples TRBV6-5 to TRBJ2-3, with TRBD1 as a possible D gene (6 bases). V shed 5 bases and J shed 5 bases, with 14 bases lying between them. The germline V gene has CDR1 MNHEY and CDR2 SVGAGI. This CDR3 spans 14 amino acids. The CDR3, as DNA: TGTGCCAGCAGTCCAACGCAGGGGCGAGATACGCAGTATTTT. It is translated as CASSPTQGRDTQYF.

The chain has TRBV6-6 and TRBJ2-1; 8 bases align to TRBD1. The CDR3 sequence is 16 residues long. CDR1 MNHNY and CDR2 SVGAGI come from the germline V gene (reference sequence). Trimming at V came to 6 bases and at J to 5 bases, leaving 12 bases not matched to a gene. In DNA, the CDR3 is TGTGCCAGCAGACTTTACCCGACAGGGGTCCACAATGAGCAGTTCTTC. Translation gives CASRLYPTGVHNEQFF.

The CDR3 DNA is TGTGCCAGCAGTACACCAAGGGGGGGTAGAGAGAGAAACACCATATATTTT. It specifies CASSTPRGGRERNTIYF. The rearrangement joins TRBV7-9 to TRBJ1-3, with a possible D match to TRBD1 (6 bases). Trimming stripped 6 bases from V and 5 bases from J, with 23 bases between. The CDR3 spans 17 residues. In germline, CDR1 is SEHNR, CDR2 FQNEAQ (reference sequence).

The V call is TRBV4-3, the J call TRBJ2-1, with D perhaps matching TRBD1 (5 bases). Trimming pared 1 base from V and 2 bases from J, leaving 15 bases between. CDR3 length: 17 amino acids. The germline V gene has CDR1 LGHNA and CDR2 YSLEER. CDR3 in DNA: TGCGCCAGCAGCCAAGCAGGCCGCCAGGGCCCCTACAATGAGCAGTTCTTC. Translated, it gives CASSQAGRQGPYNEQFF.